The 26 T cell receptor beta chains below all came from one sample that was sequenced in a study of T-cell memory formation after mild COVID-19. TCRdb reprocessed the 5' RACE reads with MiXCR, giving one entry per CDR3 protein. The sample holds roughly 510,000 distinct CDR3 sequences, around 16% seen once. The sequenced material came from PBMCs or a T cell subset sorted from them (not recorded which). The receptor source for this set is an adult woman who had mild COVID-19 (a few samples of this study predate the infection). Cell type and time point are not known.

The chain links TRBV12-3 or TRBV12-4 to TRBJ2-3; 8 nucleotides agree with TRBD2. V was clipped by 6 bases and J by 0 bases; unmatched bases: 8. CDR3 length: 16 residues. DNA for the CDR3: TGTGCCAGCAGGCGACTAGCGTGGGGTAGCACAGATACGCAGTATTTT. Its protein product is CASRRLAWGSTDTQYF.

V usage is TRBV12-3 or TRBV12-4 and J usage is TRBJ1-5; perhaps TRBD1 as D (5 bases). The CDR3 is 15 residues long. The V end lost 1 base, the J end lost 7 bases, and 14 bases lay between the germline ends. Here the CDR3 reads CASSLVGTAHQPQHF. The DNA of the CDR3 is TGTGCCAGCAGTTTAGTTGGGACGGCTCACCAGCCCCAGCATTTT.

The gene calls are TRBV19 and TRBJ1-5; D unresolved. Trimming stripped 3 bases from V and 7 bases from J, with 16 bases between. The germline V gene encodes CDR1 LNHDA and CDR2 SQIVND (reference sequence). This CDR3 contains 15 residues. In nucleotides, the CDR3 is TGTGCCAGTAGTATCACGGGCGGTGCGCGCCAGCCCCAGCATTTT. Residues: CASSITGGARQPQHF.

The rearrangement links TRBV25-1 to TRBJ1-1; D unresolved. This CDR3 comprises 15 residues. V lost 1 base and J lost 3, with 12 bases in between. CDR1 MGHDK and CDR2 SYGVNS come from the germline V gene. The CDR3 region is CASSESSAVYTEAFF. In DNA form, the CDR3 reads TGTGCCAGCAGTGAATCGTCCGCTGTTTACACTGAAGCTTTCTTT.

This clonotype turned up a few times. This rearrangement joins TRBV30 to TRBJ2-5; D is uncertain. CDR3 length: 14 amino acids. V lost 0 bases and J lost 7, with 15 bases in between. CDR1 is GTSNPN, CDR2 SVGIG, per germline (reference sequence). The CDR3 loop is CAWSVLGSKGTQYF. Written as DNA, the CDR3 is TGTGCCTGGAGTGTACTCGGTTCGAAGGGGACCCAGTACTTC.

The J gene is TRBJ2-1, the V gene TRBV12-3 or TRBV12-4, with D perhaps matching TRBD1 (5 bases). The V gene lost 2 bases and the J gene lost 10 bases, with 9 bases spanning the gap. The CDR3 totals 12 residues. The CDR3 is CASSLTKGEQFF. CDR3 bases: TGTGCCAGCAGTTTAACAAAGGGGGAGCAGTTCTTC.

The J gene is TRBJ2-3, the V gene TRBV24-1, with 10 nucleotides matching TRBD2. J was trimmed by 5 bases and V by 2 bases; bases with no gene match: 3. The CDR3 loop spans 15 amino acids. Germline lookup yields CDR1 KGHDR and CDR2 SFDVKD. The CDR3 region has the DNA TGTGCCACCAGTGATTCTAGCGGGAGTTTAGATACGCAGTATTTT. This translates into CATSDSSGSLDTQYF.

The J gene is TRBJ1-6, the V gene TRBV11-1, with D unresolved. Germline V CDR1 and CDR2: SGHAT, FQDESV (reference sequence). V gave up 2 bases and J gave up 7 bases, with 6 bases separating them. The CDR3 consists of 13 residues. The CDR3 DNA sequence: TGTGCCAGCAGCTTACGGGGAAATTCACCCCTCCACTTT. Translation: CASSLRGNSPLHF. Using reference TRBV11-1 and TRBJ1-6 for the parts outside the CDR3, the full variable domain is EAEVAQSPRYKITEKSQAVAFWCDPISGHATLYWYRQILGQGPELLVQFQDESVVDDSQLPKDRFSAERLKGVDSTLKIQPAELGDSAMYLCASSLRGNSPLHFGNGTRLTVT.

As concerns this clonotype: One junction end does not reproduce the germline sequence, and a read error may be involved. V usage is TRBV7-9 and J usage is TRBJ2-3; the match to TRBD2 covers 13 bases. This CDR3 has 17 amino acids. CDR1 SEHNR and CDR2 FQNEAQ come from the germline V gene (reference sequence). DNA of the CDR3: TGTGGCAGCGTTGGGACTAGCGGGACGCTACTGGCAGATACGCAGTATTTT. As protein: CGSVGTSGTLLADTQYF.

This clonotype has more than one count but fewer than ten. V usage is TRBV7-9 and J usage is TRBJ2-5; D perhaps matches TRBD2 (5 bases). V was pared by 1 base and J by 3 bases, with 12 bases between. The CDR3 length is 15 residues. CDR1 is SEHNR, CDR2 FQNEAQ, per germline (reference sequence). The CDR3 nucleotides read TGTGCCAGCAGCTTAGGGTGGAGCGGCGAAGAGACCCAGTACTTC. It translates to CASSLGWSGEETQYF.

The table lists this clonotype with a few counts. This rearrangement joins TRBV20-1 to TRBJ2-3; TRBD2 matches at 14 bases. This CDR3 spans 15 amino acids. The V and J ends lost 3 bases and 6 bases, in that order; junction bases with no gene match: 5. Germline assignment: CDR1 DFQATT and CDR2 SNEGSKA (reference sequence). In nucleotides, the CDR3 is TGCAGTGCTAGGACTAGCGGGGGGGCTATTGATACGCAGTATTTT. Residues: CSARTSGGAIDTQYF.

The V gene is TRBV12-3 or TRBV12-4, the J gene TRBJ2-1; the match to TRBD1 covers 7 bases. After removal of 5 bases from V and 1 base from J, the junction contained 8 bases not matched to a gene. This CDR3 has 16 residues. CDR3: CASSQTPGQSYNEQFF. The CDR3 nucleotides read TGTGCCAGCAGTCAAACCCCGGGACAGTCCTACAATGAGCAGTTCTTC.

This chain joins TRBV7-2 and TRBJ1-2, with TRBD1 identical over 8 bases. CDR1 and CDR2 from the germline V gene are SGHTA and FQGNSA. V gave up 1 base and J gave up 7 bases; unmatched junction bases: 8. This CDR3 comprises 15 residues. The CDR3 sequence: CASSLGTGLYLGYTF. Written as DNA, the CDR3 is TGTGCCAGCAGCTTAGGGACAGGGCTGTACCTTGGCTACACCTTC.

This chain links TRBV4-3 with TRBJ1-1; D remains unclear. In germline, CDR1 is LGHNA, CDR2 YSLEER. The germline V and J ends were trimmed by 0 bases and 7 bases, with 15 bases remaining between them. The CDR3 contains 15 residues. CDR3 DNA sequence: TGCGCCAGCAGCCAAGACTGGAACGGTCTCAATGAAGCTTTCTTT. It translates to CASSQDWNGLNEAFF.

This clonotype was counted between two and nine times. The junction departs from germline at one end; a sequencing error may be responsible. The chain links TRBV7-9 to TRBJ1-2; 9 bases are a match to TRBD1. Germline V CDR1 and CDR2: SEHNR, FQNEAQ (reference sequence). This CDR3 has 13 residues. As DNA, the CDR3 is TGTGCCAGCACCCCAGGGACAGGGCCCTACTTACACTTC. Protein sequence: CASTPGTGPYLHF.

There are a few counts of this clonotype. The chain links TRBV21-1 to TRBJ2-2. TRBV21-1 constitutes a pseudogene. The CDR3 has 15 amino acids. The DNA for the CDR3 is TGTGCCAGCAGCAGCCCAGTTGCGAACACCGGGGAGCTGTTTTTT. As protein: CASSSPVANTGELFF.

This chain links TRBV27 with TRBJ2-1; TRBD1 matches 8 bases. Germline-derived CDR1 and CDR2 are MNHEY and SMNVEV (reference sequence). Losses at the gene ends were 6 bases for V and 10 bases for J; bases not matched to a gene: 8. This CDR3 region has 13 residues. The DNA of the CDR3 is TGTGCCAGCAGACCCGGACAGGGTGGGGAGCAGTTCTTC. As protein: CASRPGQGGEQFF.

A few counts support this clonotype. The CDR3 region is CASSQALGGREHGELFF. The DNA for the CDR3 is TGCGCCAGCAGCCAAGCCCTGGGGGGGAGGGAGCACGGGGAGCTGTTTTTT. The genes are TRBV4-1 and TRBJ2-2; TRBD2 matches at 7 bases. The length of the CDR3 is 17 residues. Germline V gene sequence: CDR1 MGHRA, CDR2 YSYEKL. Losses at the gene ends were 1 base for V and 7 bases for J; bases not matched to a gene: 12.

The chain couples TRBV4-1 to TRBJ1-2; TRBD1 might be the D (5 bases). V lost 4 bases and J 1 base, leaving 22 bases between the germline ends. The germline CDR1 and CDR2 sequences are MGHRA and YSYEKL. This CDR3 contains 18 residues. The CDR3: CASSLTGRQDKLNYGYTF. The CDR3 region has the DNA TGCGCCAGCAGCCTCACGGGGCGGCAGGATAAGCTTAACTATGGCTACACCTTC.

The rearrangement links TRBV30 to TRBJ1-4; D unresolved. Trimming removed 8 bases from V and 4 bases from J, with 14 bases in between. The CDR3 consists of 13 residues. Germline loops: CDR1 GTSNPN, CDR2 SVGIG (reference sequence). CDR3 DNA sequence: TGTGCCCTGTCTGGTGACTATAATGAAAAACTGTTTTTT. Protein: CALSGDYNEKLFF.

The chain employs TRBV6-5 and TRBJ2-7, with 7 bases identical to TRBD1. V lost 4 bases, J lost 7 bases, and 10 bases stayed unmatched. Germline V gene data show CDR1 as MNHEY and CDR2 as SVGAGI. This CDR3 comprises 14 residues. The chain's CDR3 is CASSFFRDRGEQYF. CDR3 bases: TGTGCCAGCAGTTTTTTCCGGGACAGAGGAGAGCAGTACTTC.

V usage is TRBV7-9 and J usage is TRBJ2-2; D uncertain. CDR1 is SEHNR, CDR2 FQNEAQ, per germline (reference sequence). The CDR3 loop spans 13 amino acids. Trimming removed 4 bases at V and 13 bases at J, with 16 bases between. In DNA form, the CDR3 reads TGTGCCAGCAGCTCCAAGTTCTACTTGGGGCTGTTTTTT. Encoded protein: CASSSKFYLGLFF. The whole variable domain, filled in from reference TRBV7-9 and TRBJ2-2, reads DTGVSQNPRHKITKRGQNVTFRCDPISEHNRLYWYRQTLGQGPEFLTYFQNEAQLEKSRLLSDRFSAERPKGSFSTLEIQRTEQGDSAMYLCASSSKFYLGLFFGEGSRLTVL.

This chain links TRBV29-1 with TRBJ1-1; no definite D call. CDR3 length equals 11 residues. V was cut by 4 bases and J by 1 base, with 4 bases left in between. Germline V CDR1 and CDR2: SQVTM, ANQGSEA. The CDR3 region is CSVVTNTEAFF. The CDR3 DNA reads as TGCAGCGTTGTCACGAACACTGAAGCTTTCTTT.

The genes are TRBV20-1 and TRBJ1-5; D is possibly TRBD1 (5 bases). Germline V gives CDR1 DFQATT, CDR2 SNEGSKA (reference sequence). This CDR3 comprises 15 residues. V lost 3 bases, J lost 7 bases, and 19 bases lay in between. The CDR3 reads CSASRAFQGGQPQHF. CDR3 bases: TGCAGTGCTAGCCGAGCATTCCAGGGCGGACAGCCCCAGCATTTT.

This clonotype was counted once. The rearrangement uses TRBV4-2 and TRBJ1-1, with D perhaps matching TRBD1 (5 bases). V was cut by 7 bases and J by 1 base, with 16 bases left in between. Per the germline V gene, CDR1 is LGHNA and CDR2 is YNFKEQ. CDR3 length: 15 amino acids. CDR3 region: CASTPGLRGNTEAFF. CDR3 DNA: TGTGCCAGCACCCCAGGGCTACGCGGGAACACTGAAGCTTTCTTT.

This clonotype occurred a few times. The V gene is TRBV24-1, the J gene TRBJ1-5; D ambiguous. Per the germline V gene, CDR1 is KGHDR and CDR2 is SFDVKD. V lost 3 bases to trimming and J lost 3 bases, with 11 bases between them. CDR3 length: 15 residues. CDR3 loop: CATSDPRVDNQPQHF. In DNA form, the CDR3 reads TGTGCCACCAGTGATCCAAGGGTCGACAATCAGCCCCAGCATTTT.